The sequence of this T cell receptor (beta chain) was determined in a study of T cell responses to AZD1222 COVID-19 vaccine. General observations from the study: Females outnumbered males among donors, who were mostly white British; clonal diversity was possibly underestimated.

Germline CDR1 is KGHSH and CDR2 is LQKENI. Trimming took off 3 bases at V and 0 bases at J, with 15 bases between the two ends. The CDR3 totals 16 residues. Sequencing used immunoSEQ multiplex PCR; TCRdb keeps in-frame clones, though not all of them. The sample shows around 70,000 clones, about 80% of them seen only once. About this clone: Its target is not known.

The chain employs TRBV18 and TRBJ2-7, with D perhaps TRBD2 (5 bases). The clonotype originates from an adult in good health. The starting material was peripheral blood, obtained on day 0 of AZD1222 vaccination. CDR3 in DNA: TGTGCCAGCTCACCGGGAGTGTCGGCGAGCTCCTACGAGCAGTACTTC. This sequence encodes CASSPGVSASSYEQYF.